The source of this T cell receptor (beta chain) is a study of T-cell reconstitution after alpha-beta-depleted transplantation in children (dated by TCRdb to the mid-2010s). About the full investigation: The study quantitatively tracked T-cell immune reconstitution after TCRalphabeta/CD19-depleted allogeneic hematopoietic cell transplantation in children using TCR repertoire profiling.

The method was PCR. The instrument was an Illumina HiSeq 2500. To normalize quantification of the TCRbeta repertoire, the TCR libraries were built with molecular barcoding that relied on unique molecular identifiers. The public sequencing data were trimmed at Q25 with fastp and processed into clonotypes with MiXCR by TCRdb, which kept only in-frame beta chains. Every CDR3 protein is listed once, alongside the most common genes and DNA of its rows. The sample table contains a few hundred thousand distinct CDR3 sequences; only one count was recorded for about 14% of them. 3.5% to 4.5% of the sample rests with the top ten. At least ten counts were recorded for this clonotype. Its cognate antigen has yet to be identified. No much larger clone is present one base from it, and per-base qualities are unavailable. The junction shows trimming of 5 bases on V and 7 bases on J, plus 11 bases between the germline ends. From its cysteine to its phenylalanine, the CDR3 spans 13 amino acids. Only CDR3 DNA remains: 39 bases, in frame from the first base.

Rearrangement joined TRBV12-3 or TRBV12-4 to TRBJ2-2, with no reliable assignment of the D segment. Sequencing used PBMCs, obtained from the stem cell graft. This clonotype was sampled from a human donor who donated a stem cell graft to a child with Fanconi anemia. DNA sequence: TGTGCCAGCAGTCTTCGGCGAGGCGGGGAGCTGTTTTTT. Its translation is CASSLRRGGELFF.